This T cell receptor beta chain appears in the sequencing data of a study of T cell responses to AZD1222 COVID-19 vaccine. Study findings and constraints: Clonal diversity was possibly underestimated; the donors were predominantly white British and more often female.

Libraries were prepared by immunoSEQ multiplex PCR; TCRdb keeps only in-frame clonotypes and omits some of them. The table records fewer than 200,000 clones, around 89% of them present only once. Germline values: CDR1 LGHDT, CDR2 YNNKEL (reference sequence). Trimming cost V 1 base and J 6 bases; bases outside gene matches: 18. This CDR3 comprises 18 residues. Comments on this clone: Its antigen is unknown.

The sequences come from peripheral blood, collected 28 days after the second AZD1222 dose. This chain joins TRBV3-1 (or the pseudogene TRBV3-2) and TRBJ2-7; 7 bases line up with TRBD1. This sequence was found in an adult who received the AZD1222 COVID-19 vaccine. The CDR3 DNA reads TGTGCCAGCAGCCAAGTTTATGGGCCCGGGACAGCGAGGCCCGAGCAGTACTTC. It codes for CASSQVYGPGTARPEQYF.